This T cell receptor beta chain was recovered during a study of cytomegalovirus exposure and HLA in healthy donors. About the study: The Caucasian-associated ancestry cluster held under 90% of under 450 genotyped donors.

Findings of the study overall: A list of 150 or so TCR beta chains associated with cytomegalovirus was given. In vitro data verified a few CMV-associated chains as specific for CMV antigens. Highly shared sequence variants in one cluster were likely a sequencing artifact.

This CDR3 is 13 amino acids long. Germline CDR1 reads MNHNS; CDR2 reads SASEGT. With 4 bases removed from V and 3 bases from J, the gap between germline ends came to 9 bases. For this clone: Antigen: not known.

The PCR employed 60 Vbeta primers together with 13 Jbeta primers. TCRdb's copy holds only in-frame clones and misses some; the assay was immunoSEQ multiplex PCR. The repertoire holds around 64,000 clones, with roughly 74% as singletons. V gene TRBV6-1 combines with J gene TRBJ1-1; a possible D gene is TRBD1 (6 bases). The sample was PBMCs. This clonotype was obtained from a woman aged 25 to 39 in good health and CMV-seropositive. Here the CDR3 reads CASSVGAYTEAFF. The CDR3 DNA reads TGTGCCAGCAGTGTGGGGGCTTACACTGAAGCTTTCTTT.